This T cell receptor beta chain came from a study of blood T cell repertoires in COVID-19. Study context: COVID-19 samples, acute and convalescent, were from the United States, Italy and Spain.

Study processing details: Nucleated cell counts were estimated from reference gene primer amplification. Produced via immunoSEQ multiplex PCR; TCRdb's table is partial and in-frame only. V and J calls and clone size come straight from that table; D and trimming were deduced from the DNA. The repertoire has over 200,000 clones, roughly 86% of them found once; the top ten carry about 7.3%. Germline V gene lookup returns CDR1 KGHDR and CDR2 SFDVKD. V gave up 3 bases and J gave up 0 bases, with 6 bases separating them. The CDR3 runs 14 residues. Sequenced sample: peripheral blood. The clonotype originates from a woman aged 45 to 65 with active or convalescent COVID-19. The chain links TRBV24-1 to TRBJ2-3; D ambiguous. The CDR3 nucleotides are TGTGCCACCAGTGATGTTACTAGCACAGATACGCAGTATTTT. Amino acids: CATSDVTSTDTQYF.